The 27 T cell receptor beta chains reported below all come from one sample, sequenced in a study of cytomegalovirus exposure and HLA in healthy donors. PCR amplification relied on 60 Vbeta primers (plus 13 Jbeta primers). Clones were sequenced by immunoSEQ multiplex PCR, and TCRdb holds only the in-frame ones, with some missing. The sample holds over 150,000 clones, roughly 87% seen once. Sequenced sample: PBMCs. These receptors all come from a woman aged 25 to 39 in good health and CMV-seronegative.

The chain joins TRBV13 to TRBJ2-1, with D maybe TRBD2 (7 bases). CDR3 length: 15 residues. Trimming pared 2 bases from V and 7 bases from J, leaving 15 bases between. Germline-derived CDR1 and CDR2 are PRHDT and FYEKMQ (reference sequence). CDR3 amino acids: CASSLRGGIGNEQFF. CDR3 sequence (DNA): TGTGCCAGCAGCTTAAGGGGGGGTATAGGGAATGAGCAGTTCTTC.

For the CDR3, the DNA is TGTGCCAGCAGTGAATCCTTCACTAGCGCGGAGACCCAGTACTTC. Translating gives CASSESFTSAETQYF. V gene TRBV2 combines with J gene TRBJ2-5; TRBD2 matches 7 bases. V lost 2 bases to trimming and J lost 5 bases; unmatched junction nucleotides: 8. Per the germline V gene, CDR1 is SNHLY and CDR2 is FYNNEI. CDR3 length: 15 residues.

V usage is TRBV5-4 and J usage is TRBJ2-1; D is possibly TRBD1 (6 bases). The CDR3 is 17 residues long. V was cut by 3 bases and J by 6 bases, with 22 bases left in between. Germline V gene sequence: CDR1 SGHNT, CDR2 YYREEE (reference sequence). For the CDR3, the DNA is TGTGCCAGCAGCTCTCGGCTACAGGGACGCCGGTCCAATGAGCAGTTCTTC. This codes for CASSSRLQGRRSNEQFF.

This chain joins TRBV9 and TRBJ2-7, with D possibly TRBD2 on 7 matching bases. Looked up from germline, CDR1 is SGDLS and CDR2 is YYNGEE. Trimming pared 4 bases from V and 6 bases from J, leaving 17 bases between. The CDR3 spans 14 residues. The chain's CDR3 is CASSLGRGVVEQYF. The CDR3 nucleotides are TGTGCCAGCAGCCTGGGGAGGGGGGTCGTCGAGCAGTACTTC.

In DNA, the CDR3 is TGTGCCAGCAGCTGGACTAGCGGGAGTTACGAGCAGTACTTC. The encoded protein is CASSWTSGSYEQYF. The rearrangement joins TRBV7-9 to TRBJ2-7; TRBD2 matches 13 bases. Trimming took 4 bases from V and 4 from J; bases not matched to a gene: 1. The germline V gene has CDR1 SEHNR and CDR2 FQNEAQ (reference sequence). The CDR3 loop spans 14 amino acids.

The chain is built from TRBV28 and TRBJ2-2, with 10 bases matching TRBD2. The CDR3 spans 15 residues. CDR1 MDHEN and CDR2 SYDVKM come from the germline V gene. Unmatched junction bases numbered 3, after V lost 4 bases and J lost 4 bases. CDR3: CASSSSGRATGELFF. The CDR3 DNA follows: TGTGCCAGCAGTTCCAGCGGGAGGGCCACCGGGGAGCTGTTTTTT.

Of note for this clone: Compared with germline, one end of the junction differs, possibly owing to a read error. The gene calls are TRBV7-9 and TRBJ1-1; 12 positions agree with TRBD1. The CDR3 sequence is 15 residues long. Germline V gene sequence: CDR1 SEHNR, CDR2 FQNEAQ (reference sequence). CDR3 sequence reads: CASTLRGQGANEAFF. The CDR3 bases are TGTGCCAGCACCTTACGGGGACAGGGGGCTAATGAAGCTTTCTTT.

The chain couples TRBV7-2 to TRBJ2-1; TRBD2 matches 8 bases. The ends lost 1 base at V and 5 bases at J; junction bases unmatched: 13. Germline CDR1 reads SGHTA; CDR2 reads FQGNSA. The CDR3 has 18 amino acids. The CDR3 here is CASSLVPVAAGENNEQFF. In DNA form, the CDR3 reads TGTGCCAGCAGCTTAGTTCCCGTGGCAGCGGGGGAAAACAATGAGCAGTTCTTC.

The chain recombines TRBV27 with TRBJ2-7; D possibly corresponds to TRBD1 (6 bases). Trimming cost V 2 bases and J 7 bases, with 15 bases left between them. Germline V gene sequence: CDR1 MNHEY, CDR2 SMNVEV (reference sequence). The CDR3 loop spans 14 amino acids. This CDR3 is CASSLLQGLGEQYF. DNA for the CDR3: TGTGCCAGCAGTTTACTACAGGGTCTTGGGGAGCAGTACTTC.

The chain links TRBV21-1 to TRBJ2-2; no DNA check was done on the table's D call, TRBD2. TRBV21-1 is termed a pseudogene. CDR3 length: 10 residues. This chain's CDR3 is CASTRQERDF. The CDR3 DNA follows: TGTGCCAGCACCCGACAGGAGCGGGATTTT.

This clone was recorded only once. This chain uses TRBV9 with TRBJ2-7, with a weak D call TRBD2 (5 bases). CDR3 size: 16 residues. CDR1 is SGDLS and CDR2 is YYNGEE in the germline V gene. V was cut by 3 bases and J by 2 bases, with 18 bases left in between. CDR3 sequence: CASSAGPRTGTYEQYF. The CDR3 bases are TGTGCCAGCAGCGCCGGGCCGCGGACGGGAACCTACGAGCAGTACTTC.

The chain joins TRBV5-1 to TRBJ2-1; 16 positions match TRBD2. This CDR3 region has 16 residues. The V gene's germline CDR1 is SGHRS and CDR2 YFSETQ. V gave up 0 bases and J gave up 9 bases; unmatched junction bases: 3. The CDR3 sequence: CASSLAGTSGRGEQFF. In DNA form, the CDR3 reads TGCGCCAGCAGCTTGGCCGGGACTAGCGGGAGGGGTGAGCAGTTCTTC.

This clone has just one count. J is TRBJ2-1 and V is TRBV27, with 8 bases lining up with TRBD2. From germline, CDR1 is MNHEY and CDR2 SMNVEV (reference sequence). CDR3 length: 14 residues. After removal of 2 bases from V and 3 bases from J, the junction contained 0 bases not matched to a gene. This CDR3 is CASSLGTSYNEQFF. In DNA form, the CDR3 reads TGTGCCAGCAGTTTAGGGACTAGCTACAATGAGCAGTTCTTC.

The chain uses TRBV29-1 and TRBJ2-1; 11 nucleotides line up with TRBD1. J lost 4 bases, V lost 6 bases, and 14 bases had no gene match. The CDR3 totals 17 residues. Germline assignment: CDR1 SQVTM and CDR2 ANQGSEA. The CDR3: CSVVDRGLIALYNEQFF. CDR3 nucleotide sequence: TGCAGCGTCGTGGACAGGGGGCTGATTGCCTTATACAATGAGCAGTTCTTC.

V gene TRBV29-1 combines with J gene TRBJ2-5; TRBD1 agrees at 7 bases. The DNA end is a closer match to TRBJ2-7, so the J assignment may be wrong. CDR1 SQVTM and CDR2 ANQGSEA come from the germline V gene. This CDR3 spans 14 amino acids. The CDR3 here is CSVYARQGSDEQYF. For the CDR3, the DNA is TGCAGCGTTTACGCTCGACAGGGAAGCGACGAGCAGTACTTC.

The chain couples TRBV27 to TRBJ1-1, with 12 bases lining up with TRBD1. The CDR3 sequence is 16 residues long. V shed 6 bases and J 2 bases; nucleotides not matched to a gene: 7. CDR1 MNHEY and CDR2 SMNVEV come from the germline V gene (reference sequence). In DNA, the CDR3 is TGTGCCAGCAGACGGGACAGGGGGCCCGTTAACACTGAAGCTTTCTTT. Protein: CASRRDRGPVNTEAFF.

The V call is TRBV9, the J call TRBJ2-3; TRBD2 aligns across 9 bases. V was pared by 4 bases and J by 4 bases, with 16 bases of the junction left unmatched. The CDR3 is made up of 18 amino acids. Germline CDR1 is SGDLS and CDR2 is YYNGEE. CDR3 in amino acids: CASSPPPVAGVSADTQYF. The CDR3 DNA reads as TGTGCCAGCAGCCCCCCGCCTGTAGCGGGAGTGTCGGCAGATACGCAGTATTTT.

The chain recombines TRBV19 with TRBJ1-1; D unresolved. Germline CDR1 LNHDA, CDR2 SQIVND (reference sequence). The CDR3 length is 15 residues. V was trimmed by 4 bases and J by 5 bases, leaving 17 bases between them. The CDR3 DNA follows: TGTGCCAGTAGTAGCCCACGGCGGGCGAGGACTGAAGCTTTCTTT. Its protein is CASSSPRRARTEAFF.

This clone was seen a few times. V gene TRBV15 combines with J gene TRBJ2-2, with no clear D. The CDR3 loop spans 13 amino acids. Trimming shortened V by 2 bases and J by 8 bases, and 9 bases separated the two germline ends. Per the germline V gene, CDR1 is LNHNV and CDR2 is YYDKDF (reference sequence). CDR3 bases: TGTGCCACCAGCAGATTGGTAGCTGGGGAGCTGTTTTTT. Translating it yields CATSRLVAGELFF.

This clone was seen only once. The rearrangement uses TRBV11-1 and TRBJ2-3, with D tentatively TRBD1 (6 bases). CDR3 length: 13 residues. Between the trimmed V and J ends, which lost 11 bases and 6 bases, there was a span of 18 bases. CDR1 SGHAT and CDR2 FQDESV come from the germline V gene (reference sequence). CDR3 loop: CAASQGLSDTQYF. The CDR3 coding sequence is TGTGCCGCTTCCCAGGGGCTCTCTGATACGCAGTATTTT.

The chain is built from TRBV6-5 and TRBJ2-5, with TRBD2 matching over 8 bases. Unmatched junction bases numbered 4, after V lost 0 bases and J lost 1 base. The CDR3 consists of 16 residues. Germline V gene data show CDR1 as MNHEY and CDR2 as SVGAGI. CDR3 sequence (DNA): TGTGCCAGCAGTTACTCCTATAGCGGGACCCAAGAGACCCAGTACTTC. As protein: CASSYSYSGTQETQYF.

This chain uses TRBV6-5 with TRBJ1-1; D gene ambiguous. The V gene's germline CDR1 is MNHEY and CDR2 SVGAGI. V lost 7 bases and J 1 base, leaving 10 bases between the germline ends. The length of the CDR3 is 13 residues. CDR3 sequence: CASTLAGNTEAFF. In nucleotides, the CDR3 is TGTGCCAGCACCTTAGCCGGGAACACTGAAGCTTTCTTT.

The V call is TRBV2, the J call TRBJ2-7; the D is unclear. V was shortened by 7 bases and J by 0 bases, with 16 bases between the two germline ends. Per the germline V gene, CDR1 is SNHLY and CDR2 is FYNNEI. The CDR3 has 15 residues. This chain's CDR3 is CASTPLGRNSYEQYF. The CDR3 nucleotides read TGTGCCAGCACCCCCCTTGGGCGAAACTCCTACGAGCAGTACTTC.

The CDR3 reads CASSGRRDRGYGYTF. CDR3 nucleotide sequence: TGTGCCAGCAGTGGTCGCCGGGACAGGGGGTATGGCTACACCTTC. The chain recombines TRBV25-1 with TRBJ1-2; TRBD1 aligns across 11 bases. Germline V gene data show CDR1 as MGHDK and CDR2 as SYGVNS. Trimming removed 4 bases from V and 5 bases from J; junction bases left unmatched: 6. The length of the CDR3 is 15 residues.

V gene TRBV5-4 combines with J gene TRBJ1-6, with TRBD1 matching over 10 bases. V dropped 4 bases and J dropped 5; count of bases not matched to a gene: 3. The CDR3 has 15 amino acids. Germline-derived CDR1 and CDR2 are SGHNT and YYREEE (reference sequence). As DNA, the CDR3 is TGTGCCAGCAGCCCCGGACAGGGGGATAATTCACCCCTCCACTTT. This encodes CASSPGQGDNSPLHF.

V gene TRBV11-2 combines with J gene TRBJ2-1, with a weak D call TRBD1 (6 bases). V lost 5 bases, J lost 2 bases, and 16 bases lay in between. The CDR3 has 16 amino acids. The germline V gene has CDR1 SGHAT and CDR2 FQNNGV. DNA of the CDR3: TGTGCCAGCAGCCCCAAGGGGGTAGGGCCCTACAATGAGCAGTTCTTC. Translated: CASSPKGVGPYNEQFF.

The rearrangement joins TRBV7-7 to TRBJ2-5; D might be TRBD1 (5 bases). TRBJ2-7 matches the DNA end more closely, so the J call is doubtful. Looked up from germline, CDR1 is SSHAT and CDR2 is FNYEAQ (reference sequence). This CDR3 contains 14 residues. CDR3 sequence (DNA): TGTGCCAGCAGCTTAGCAGGGGACTCCTACGAGCAGTACTTC. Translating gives CASSLAGDSYEQYF.